This T cell receptor beta chain comes out of a study of molecular identifiers for immune sequencing clone quantification. Regarding the study as a whole: More than 97% of effector molecules, versus under 1% of naive-cell molecules, belonged to clones above 20 RNA copies.

Germline loops: CDR1 DFQATT, CDR2 SNEGSKA (reference sequence). The CDR3 sequence is 17 residues long. V gave up 0 bases and J gave up 5 bases; unmatched junction bases: 10. When naive CD8 T cells were sorted, they were gated as CD8+CD4-CCR7+CD45RA+. For bulk TCR libraries, previously described methods and listed TCR primers were used. TCRdb redid the calling of the PCR reads with MiXCR, one entry per CDR3 protein. The data hold about 9,700 distinct CDR3 sequences, with roughly 18% observed a single time. By frequency in the sample, this clonotype is medium-sized. The antigen is unknown. The source is a human donor in good health. Some libraries in this study had Jurkat cell RNA spiked in. The source material was naive CD8+ T cells from blood, with Jurkat cell RNA spiked in. The subset was: FACS-sorted CD8+CD4-CCR7+CD45RA+ naive T cells. The rearrangement links TRBV20-1 to TRBJ2-2, with 9 bases identical to TRBD2. CDR3 protein: CSARDPTSGQWTGELFF. In nucleotides, the CDR3 is TGCAGTGCTAGAGATCCTACTAGCGGGCAATGGACCGGGGAGCTGTTTTTT.